This is a list of T cell receptor beta chains from one sample in a study of control samples from healthy donors and cancer patients. TCRdb's copy holds only in-frame clones and misses some; the assay was immunoSEQ multiplex PCR. Among 100,000 to 150,000 clones listed, 91% were seen once. The sample comprised blood. The source is a young man in good health. Each CDR3 is given with its conserved first and last residue. Fields, in order: V gene, J gene, D gene, clone size, CDR3 DNA, CDR3 protein. A D gene is named only where the DNA matches it firmly. The listing skips clone size in some rows; elsewhere it reads once, few, many or a size class.

V gene: TRBV5-4; J gene: TRBJ2-7; D gene: TRBD1; clone size: -; CDR3 DNA: TGTGCCAGCAGCGATCTTAGGACAGGGCCCTACGAGCAGTACTTC; CDR3 protein: CASSDLRTGPYEQYF
V gene: TRBV2; J gene: TRBJ1-2; D gene: TRBD1; clone size: -; CDR3 DNA: TGTGCCAGCAGTACCGGGACAGGATCTAACTATGGCTACACCTTC; CDR3 protein: CASSTGTGSNYGYTF
V gene: TRBV30; J gene: TRBJ1-1; D gene: -; clone size: -; CDR3 DNA: TGTGCCTGGAGTGTTTCCGACACTGAAGCTTTCTTT; CDR3 protein: CAWSVSDTEAFF
V gene: TRBV19; J gene: TRBJ2-1; D gene: TRBD2; clone size: -; CDR3 DNA: TGTGCCAGTAGTATGCCTAGCGGCCCAAACCACAATGAGCAGTTCTTC; CDR3 protein: CASSMPSGPNHNEQFF
V gene: TRBV19; J gene: TRBJ2-7; D gene: -; clone size: -; CDR3 DNA: TGTGCCAGTAGTATGGGGTTCTACTACGAGCAGTACTTC; CDR3 protein: CASSMGFYYEQYF
V gene: TRBV12-3/TRBV12-4; J gene: TRBJ1-2; D gene: TRBD1; clone size: -; CDR3 DNA: TGTGCCAGCAGCCACGGACAGGGCGTCGGCTACACCTTC; CDR3 protein: CASSHGQGVGYTF
V gene: TRBV12-3/TRBV12-4; J gene: TRBJ1-1; D gene: -; clone size: few; CDR3 DNA: TGTGCCAGCAGTTTGGAAACTGAAGCTTTCTTT; CDR3 protein: CASSLETEAFF
V gene: TRBV30; J gene: TRBJ1-1; D gene: -; clone size: -; CDR3 DNA: TGTGCCTGGAGTACAAAGGGCGCCACTGAAGCTTTCTTT; CDR3 protein: CAWSTKGATEAFF
V gene: TRBV6-1; J gene: TRBJ1-5; D gene: TRBD1; clone size: -; CDR3 DNA: TGTGCCAGCAGTGAGTCGACAGGGGTGGGCAATCAGCCCCAGCATTTT; CDR3 protein: CASSESTGVGNQPQHF
V gene: TRBV4-1; J gene: TRBJ1-5; D gene: TRBD1; clone size: -; CDR3 DNA: TGCGCCAGCAGCCAAGTGGGGACAGGTAATAGGGATCAGCCCCAGCATTTT; CDR3 protein: CASSQVGTGNRDQPQHF
V gene: TRBV9; J gene: TRBJ2-3; D gene: -; clone size: -; CDR3 DNA: TGTGCCAGCAGCGTCTTCGGAGATACGCAGTATTTT; CDR3 protein: CASSVFGDTQYF
V gene: TRBV20-1; J gene: TRBJ1-5; D gene: -; clone size: -; CDR3 DNA: TGCAGTGCTAGTTATAGCAATCAGCCCCAGCATTTT; CDR3 protein: CSASYSNQPQHF
V gene: TRBV7-2; J gene: TRBJ1-5; D gene: -; clone size: few; CDR3 DNA: TGTGCCAGCAGCTTAAGGGTGCGCAATCAGCCCCAGCATTTT; CDR3 protein: CASSLRVRNQPQHF
V gene: TRBV27; J gene: TRBJ1-1; D gene: -; clone size: -; CDR3 DNA: TGTGCCAGCAGTTTATTTGCAGCCATATCTTTCTTT; CDR3 protein: CASSLFAAISFF
V gene: TRBV19; J gene: TRBJ2-2; D gene: -; clone size: once; CDR3 DNA: TGTGCCAGTAGTATCAGGGGTCCTTTGGGGAGCTACACCGGGGAGCTGTTTTTT; CDR3 protein: CASSIRGPLGSYTGELFF
V gene: TRBV27; J gene: TRBJ1-1; D gene: TRBD1; clone size: -; CDR3 DNA: TGTGCCAGCAGTTTAAACAGGGGGGAGACTGAAGCTTTCTTT; CDR3 protein: CASSLNRGETEAFF
V gene: TRBV29-1; J gene: TRBJ1-2; D gene: TRBD1; clone size: few; CDR3 DNA: TGCAGCGTTGACCGGCAGGGGGGCTATGGCTACACCTTC; CDR3 protein: CSVDRQGGYGYTF
V gene: TRBV2; J gene: TRBJ2-2; D gene: -; clone size: once; CDR3 DNA: TGTGCCAGCAGTGAAGTTGTCTCCGGGGAGCTGTTTTTT; CDR3 protein: CASSEVVSGELFF
V gene: TRBV5-1; J gene: TRBJ1-2; D gene: -; clone size: -; CDR3 DNA: TGCGCCAGCAGCTTTGACTCCCTCTACTATGGCTACACCTTC; CDR3 protein: CASSFDSLYYGYTF
V gene: TRBV23-1; J gene: TRBJ2-7; D gene: -; clone size: once; CDR3 DNA: TGCGCCAGCAGTCAATGTTGTGTTTGTCCGACAGCCGTCTCGGGGGAGCAGTACTTC; CDR3 protein: CASSQCCVCPTAVSGEQYF
V gene: TRBV7-9; J gene: TRBJ1-2; D gene: -; clone size: -; CDR3 DNA: TGTGCCAGCAGCTCCTCGGCAGGGGTATATGGCTACACCTTC; CDR3 protein: CASSSSAGVYGYTF
V gene: TRBV5-1; J gene: TRBJ1-3; D gene: TRBD1; clone size: -; CDR3 DNA: TGCGCCAGCAGTAAAACCGGGACAGGGGTCGGAAACACCATATATTTT; CDR3 protein: CASSKTGTGVGNTIYF